The 14 T cell receptor beta chains below all came from one sample that was sequenced in a study of cytomegalovirus exposure and HLA in healthy donors. Primers: 60 Vbeta forward and 13 Jbeta reverse. Libraries were prepared by immunoSEQ multiplex PCR; TCRdb keeps only in-frame clonotypes and omits some of them. Among approximately 87,000 clones listed, approximately 84% were seen once. Source material: PBMCs. All receptors come from a woman younger than 30 in good health and CMV-seropositive.

The CDR3 region is CASSLERVSYEQYF. The CDR3 DNA sequence: TGTGCCAGCAGCTTAGAGCGGGTCTCCTACGAGCAGTACTTC. V gene TRBV13 combines with J gene TRBJ2-7; weak D call: TRBD2 (6 bases). The germline V gene has CDR1 PRHDT and CDR2 FYEKMQ (reference sequence). The CDR3 length is 14 residues. V was cut by 1 base and J by 0 bases, with 7 bases left in between. The whole variable domain, remainder taken from reference TRBV13 and TRBJ2-7, is AAGVIQSPRHLIKEKRETATLKCYPIPRHDTVYWYQQGPGQDPQFLISFYEKMQSDKGSIPDRFSAQQFSDYHSELNMSSLELGDSALYFCASSLERVSYEQYFGPGTRLTVT.

The J gene is TRBJ1-2, the V gene TRBV18; 7 nucleotides match TRBD1. The CDR3 spans 13 residues. CDR1 KGHSH and CDR2 LQKENI come from the germline V gene. V was clipped by 5 bases and J by 3 bases; unmatched bases: 3. The CDR3 is CASSVTGDYGYTF. In nucleotides, the CDR3 is TGTGCCAGCTCAGTTACAGGGGACTATGGCTACACCTTC.

The chain recombines TRBV30 with TRBJ1-1, with 10 bases fitting TRBD1. CDR3 size: 14 residues. V lost 3 bases, J lost 4 bases, and 5 bases stayed unmatched. The germline V gene encodes CDR1 GTSNPN and CDR2 SVGIG (reference sequence). CDR3 sequence: CAWRGQGWSTEAFF. DNA of the CDR3: TGTGCCTGGAGGGGACAGGGGTGGAGCACTGAAGCTTTCTTT. The variable domain in full, completed from reference TRBV30 and TRBJ1-1, reads SQTIHQWPATLVQPVGSPLSLECTVEGTSNPNLYWYRQAAGRGLQLLFYSVGIGQISSEVPQNLSASRPQDRQFILSSKKLLLSDSGFYLCAWRGQGWSTEAFFGQGTRLTVV.

The rearrangement joins TRBV28 to TRBJ1-5; 8 bases are a match to TRBD1. Germline V CDR1 and CDR2: MDHEN, SYDVKM. Trimming cost V 6 bases and J 5 bases; bases outside gene matches: 15. The CDR3 contains 17 residues. In DNA form, the CDR3 reads TGTGCCAGCAGGATTCTGAACCAGGACAGGGCGGATCAGCCCCAGCATTTT. Its protein is CASRILNQDRADQPQHF.

The rearrangement joins TRBV11-2 to TRBJ1-5; D not resolved. The germline gives CDR1 SGHAT, CDR2 FQNNGV. The CDR3 loop spans 13 amino acids. Trimming took off 3 bases at V and 0 bases at J, with 3 bases between the two ends. CDR3 sequence reads: CASSLSSNQPQHF. The CDR3 coding sequence is TGTGCCAGCAGCTTGAGTAGCAATCAGCCCCAGCATTTT.

The chain carries TRBV19 and TRBJ1-2; 7 bases match TRBD1. Trimming took 5 bases from V and 8 from J; bases not matched to a gene: 11. The CDR3 consists of 14 residues. Germline-derived CDR1 and CDR2 are LNHDA and SQIVND (reference sequence). The CDR3 reads CASSPTGKDGGYTF. CDR3 DNA: TGTGCCAGTAGTCCGACAGGGAAGGACGGAGGCTACACCTTC.

This rearrangement joins TRBV5-1 to TRBJ2-7; a weak D match, TRBD2 (6 bases). Germline CDR1 is SGHRS and CDR2 is YFSETQ. This CDR3 comprises 17 residues. Deletions cut 1 base from V and 0 bases from J, with 17 bases between. CDR3 loop: CASSLRSGGASSYEQYF. The CDR3 region has the DNA TGCGCCAGCAGCTTGAGGTCGGGCGGGGCTTCCTCCTACGAGCAGTACTTC.

The chain couples TRBV9 to TRBJ1-2, with D maybe TRBD1 (5 bases). The ends were cut back, 0 bases at V and 4 bases at J, with 7 bases in the middle. CDR1 SGDLS and CDR2 YYNGEE come from the germline V gene. CDR3 length equals 13 residues. CDR3 sequence reads: CASSVDGGYGYTF. The DNA for the CDR3 is TGTGCCAGCAGCGTAGACGGGGGCTATGGCTACACCTTC.

CDR3 DNA: TGTGCCAGCAGCATAACCCAGGGGACAGAGACCCAGTACTTC. Translating it yields CASSITQGTETQYF. The J gene is TRBJ2-5, the V gene TRBV7-9, with a weak D call TRBD1 (6 bases). V lost 5 bases to trimming and J lost 4 bases, with 14 bases between them. Germline CDR1 SEHNR, CDR2 FQNEAQ (reference sequence). This CDR3 has 14 amino acids.

This chain links TRBV7-6 with TRBJ2-5; a possible D gene is TRBD2 (5 bases). V lost 3 bases and J 5 bases, leaving 13 bases between the germline ends. The CDR3 runs 14 residues. The germline gives CDR1 SGHVS, CDR2 FNYEAQ. CDR3 sequence reads: CASSLRGFGETQYF. CDR3 bases: TGTGCCAGCAGCTTGAGAGGGTTCGGGGAGACCCAGTACTTC. Filled out from reference TRBV7-6 and TRBJ2-5, the complete variable domain reads GAGVSQSPRYKVTKRGQDVALRCDPISGHVSLYWYRQALGQGPEFLTYFNYEAQQDKSGLPNDRFSAERPEGSISTLTIQRTEQRDSAMYRCASSLRGFGETQYFGPGTRLLVL.

V gene TRBV7-3 combines with J gene TRBJ1-6; D call uncertain. Trimming left V 0 bases short and J 9 bases short, with 9 bases between. The CDR3 totals 14 residues. Germline CDR1 is SGHTA and CDR2 is FQGTGA. CDR3 loop: CASSLTPTPSPLHF. The CDR3 bases are TGTGCCAGCAGCTTAACGCCCACTCCTTCACCCCTCCACTTT. Using reference TRBV7-3 and TRBJ1-6 for the parts outside the CDR3, the full variable domain is GAGVSQTPSNKVTEKGKYVELRCDPISGHTALYWYRQSLGQGPEFLIYFQGTGAADDSGLPNDRFFAVRPEGSVSTLKIQRTERGDSAVYLCASSLTPTPSPLHFGNGTRLTVT.

CDR3: CASSELGTGYGYTF. The DNA for the CDR3 is TGTGCCAGCAGTGAATTGGGGACAGGTTATGGCTACACCTTC. V is TRBV25-1 and J is TRBJ1-2; TRBD1 matches at 8 bases. CDR1 and CDR2 (germline): MGHDK, SYGVNS. The CDR3 totals 14 residues. Trimming at V came to 1 base and at J to 5 bases, leaving 3 bases not matched to a gene.

The chain employs TRBV4-1 and TRBJ1-5; a possible D gene is TRBD1 (5 bases). CDR3 length equals 13 residues. Trimming removed 2 bases from V and 6 bases from J, with 8 bases in between. Germline lookup yields CDR1 MGHRA and CDR2 YSYEKL. CDR3 DNA sequence: TGCGCCAGCAGCCAATACCAGGGTCAGCCCCAGCATTTT. It encodes CASSQYQGQPQHF.

The V call is TRBV7-9, the J call TRBJ1-6; D gene ambiguous. The germline CDR1 and CDR2 sequences are SEHNR and FQNEAQ (reference sequence). The CDR3 runs 17 residues. Deletions cut 1 base from V and 5 bases from J, with 15 bases between. The chain's CDR3 is CASSLEGRGFHNSPLHF. CDR3 sequence (DNA): TGTGCCAGCAGCTTAGAAGGTCGGGGTTTCCATAATTCACCCCTCCACTTT. Full variable domain (remainder filled in from reference TRBV7-9 and TRBJ1-6): DTGVSQNPRHKITKRGQNVTFRCDPISEHNRLYWYRQTLGQGPEFLTYFQNEAQLEKSRLLSDRFSAERPKGSFSTLEIQRTEQGDSAMYLCASSLEGRGFHNSPLHFGNGTRLTVT.